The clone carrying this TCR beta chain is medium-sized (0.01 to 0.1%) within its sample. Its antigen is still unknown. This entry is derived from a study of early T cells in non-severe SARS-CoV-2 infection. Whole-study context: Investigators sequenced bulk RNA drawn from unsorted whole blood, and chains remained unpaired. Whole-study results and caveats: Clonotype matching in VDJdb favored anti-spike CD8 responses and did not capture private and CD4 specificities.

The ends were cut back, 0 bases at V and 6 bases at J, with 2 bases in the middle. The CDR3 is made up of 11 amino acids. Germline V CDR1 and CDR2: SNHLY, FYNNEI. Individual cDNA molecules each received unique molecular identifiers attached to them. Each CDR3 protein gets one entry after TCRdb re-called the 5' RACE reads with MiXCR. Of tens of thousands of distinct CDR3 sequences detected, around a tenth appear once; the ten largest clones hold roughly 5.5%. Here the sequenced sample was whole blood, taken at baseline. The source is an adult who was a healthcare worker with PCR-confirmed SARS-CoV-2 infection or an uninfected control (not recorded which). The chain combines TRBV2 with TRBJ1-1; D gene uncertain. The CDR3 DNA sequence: TGTGCCAGCAGTGAAGCGGCTGAAGCTTTCTTT. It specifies CASSEAAEAFF. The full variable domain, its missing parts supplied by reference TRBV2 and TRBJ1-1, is EPEVTQTPSHQVTQMGQEVILRCVPISNHLYFYWYRQILGQKVEFLVSFYNNEISEKSEIFDDQFSVERPDGSNFTLKIRSTKLEDSAMYFCASSEAAEAFFGQGTRLTVV.